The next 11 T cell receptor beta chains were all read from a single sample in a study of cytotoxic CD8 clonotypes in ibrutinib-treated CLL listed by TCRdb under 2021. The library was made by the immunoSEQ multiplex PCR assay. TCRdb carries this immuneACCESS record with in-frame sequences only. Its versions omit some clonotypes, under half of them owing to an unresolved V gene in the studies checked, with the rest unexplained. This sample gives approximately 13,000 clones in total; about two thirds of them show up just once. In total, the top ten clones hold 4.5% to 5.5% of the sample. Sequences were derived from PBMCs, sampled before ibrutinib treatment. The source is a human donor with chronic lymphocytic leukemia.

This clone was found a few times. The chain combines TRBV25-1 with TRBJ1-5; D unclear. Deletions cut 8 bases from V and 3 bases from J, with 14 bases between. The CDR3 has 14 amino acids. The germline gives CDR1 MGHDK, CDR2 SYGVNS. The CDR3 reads CASSRTGPNQPQHF. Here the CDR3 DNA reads TGTGCCAGCTCCCGGACTGGTCCCAATCAGCCCCAGCATTTT. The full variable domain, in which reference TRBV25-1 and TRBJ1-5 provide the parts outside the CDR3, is EADIYQTPRYLVIGTGKKITLECSQTMGHDKMYWYQQDPGMELHLIHYSYGVNSTEKGDLSSESTVSRIRTEHFPLTLESARPSHTSQYLCASSRTGPNQPQHFGDGTRLSIL.

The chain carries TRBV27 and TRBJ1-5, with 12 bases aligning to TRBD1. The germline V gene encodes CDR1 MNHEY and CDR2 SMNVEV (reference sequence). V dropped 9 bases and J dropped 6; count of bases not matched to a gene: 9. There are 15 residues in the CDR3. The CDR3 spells CASRGTGGLGQPQHF. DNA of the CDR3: TGTGCCAGTAGGGGGACAGGGGGCTTGGGTCAGCCCCAGCATTTT.

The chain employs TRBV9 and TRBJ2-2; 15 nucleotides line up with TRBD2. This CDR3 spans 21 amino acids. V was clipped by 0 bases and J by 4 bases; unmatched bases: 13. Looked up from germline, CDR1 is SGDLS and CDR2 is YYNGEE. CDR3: CASSVGNMGLAGGRGTGELFF. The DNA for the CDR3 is TGTGCCAGCAGCGTAGGAAATATGGGACTAGCGGGGGGCCGGGGCACCGGGGAGCTGTTTTTT.

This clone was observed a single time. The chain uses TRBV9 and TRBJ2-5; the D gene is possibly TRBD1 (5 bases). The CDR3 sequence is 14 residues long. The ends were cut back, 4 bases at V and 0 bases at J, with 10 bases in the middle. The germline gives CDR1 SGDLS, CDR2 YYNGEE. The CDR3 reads CASSTAGYQETQYF. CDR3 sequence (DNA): TGTGCCAGCAGCACTGCAGGGTACCAAGAGACCCAGTACTTC. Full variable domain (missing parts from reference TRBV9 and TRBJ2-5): DSGVTQTPKHLITATGQRVTLRCSPRSGDLSVYWYQQSLDQGLQFLIQYYNGEERAKGNILERFSAQQFPDLHSELNLSSLELGDSALYFCASSTAGYQETQYFGPGTRLLVL.

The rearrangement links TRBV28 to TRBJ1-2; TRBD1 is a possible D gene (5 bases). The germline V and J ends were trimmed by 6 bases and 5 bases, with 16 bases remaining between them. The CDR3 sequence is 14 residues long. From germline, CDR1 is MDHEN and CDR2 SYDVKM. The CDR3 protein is CASRTGTGPYGYTF. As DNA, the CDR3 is TGTGCCAGCAGAACCGGGACCGGGCCGTATGGCTACACCTTC.

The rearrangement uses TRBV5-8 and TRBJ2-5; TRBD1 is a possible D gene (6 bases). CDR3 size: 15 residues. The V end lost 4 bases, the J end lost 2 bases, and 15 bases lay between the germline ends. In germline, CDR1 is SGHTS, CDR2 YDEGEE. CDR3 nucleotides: TGTGCCAGCAGCGGACCGGGACACCTACAAGAGACCCAGTACTTC. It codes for CASSGPGHLQETQYF.

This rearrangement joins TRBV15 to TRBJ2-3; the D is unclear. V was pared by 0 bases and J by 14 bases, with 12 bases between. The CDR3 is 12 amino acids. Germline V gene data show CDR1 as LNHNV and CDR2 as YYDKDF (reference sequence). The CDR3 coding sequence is TGTGCCACCAGCAGAGATTGGGCCGCCGGGTATTTT. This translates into CATSRDWAAGYF.

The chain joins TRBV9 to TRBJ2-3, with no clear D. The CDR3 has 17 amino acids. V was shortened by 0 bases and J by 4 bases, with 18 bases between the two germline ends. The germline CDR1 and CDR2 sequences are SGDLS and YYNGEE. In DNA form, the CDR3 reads TGTGCCAGCAGCGTAGGTTCAAGCACCAGAGCCCCAGATACGCAGTATTTT. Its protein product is CASSVGSSTRAPDTQYF.

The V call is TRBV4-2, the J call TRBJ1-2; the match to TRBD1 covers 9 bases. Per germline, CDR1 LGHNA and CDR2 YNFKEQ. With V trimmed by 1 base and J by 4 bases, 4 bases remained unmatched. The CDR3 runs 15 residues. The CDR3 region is CASSQVDRGTYGYTF. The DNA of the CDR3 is TGTGCCAGCAGCCAAGTGGACAGGGGAACCTATGGCTACACCTTC.

For the CDR3, the DNA is TGTGCCAGCAGCCCCCCCGGTACAGATACGCAGTATTTT. The encoded protein is CASSPPGTDTQYF. The chain has TRBV7-2 and TRBJ2-3; no firm D call. CDR1 is SGHTA and CDR2 is FQGNSA in the germline V gene. This CDR3 has 13 amino acids. Trimming removed 5 bases from V and 3 bases from J, with 9 bases in between.

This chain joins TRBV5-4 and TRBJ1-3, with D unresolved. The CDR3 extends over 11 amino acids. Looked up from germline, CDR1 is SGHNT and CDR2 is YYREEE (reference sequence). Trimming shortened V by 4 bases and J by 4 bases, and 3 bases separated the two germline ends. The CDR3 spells CASSRGNTIYF. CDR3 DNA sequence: TGTGCCAGCAGCCGGGGAAACACCATATATTTT.